What follows are 16 T cell receptor beta chains derived from one specimen sequenced in a study of Graves' ophthalmopathy and Graves' hyperthyroidism. The TCR beta CDR3 regions underwent amplification from RNA transcripts. The workflow started with a first-round RT-PCR run with HTBI primers and then moved on to a second-round multiplex PCR. TCRdb analysed the multiplex PCR reads with MiXCR anew, one entry per CDR3 protein. The sample has approximately 330,000 distinct CDR3 sequences; roughly a sixth are singletons. The specimen sequenced was peripheral blood. All receptors derive from an adult man with Graves' ophthalmopathy.

The rearrangement joins TRBV7-8 to TRBJ2-2; D uncertain. Germline V CDR1 and CDR2: SGHVS, FQNEAQ. The CDR3 length is 15 residues. V was shortened by 0 bases and J by 4 bases, with 9 bases between the two germline ends. The CDR3 sequence: CASSLAERATGELFF. In DNA form, the CDR3 reads TGTGCCAGCAGCTTAGCGGAAAGGGCCACCGGGGAGCTGTTTTTT.

The table lists this clonotype with many counts. This rearrangement joins TRBV7-8 to TRBJ2-7; TRBD2 aligns across 13 bases. The J segment lost 3 bases and the V segment lost 4 bases, leaving 3 bases of the junction unmatched. The CDR3 is made up of 15 amino acids. The germline CDR1 and CDR2 sequences are SGHVS and FQNEAQ. As DNA, the CDR3 is TGTGCCAGCAGCTCCCGACTAGCGGGAGGCTACGAGCAGTACTTC. It translates to CASSSRLAGGYEQYF.

This clonotype was picked up many times. The chain joins TRBV2 to TRBJ1-1, with 8 positions matching TRBD1. Per the germline V gene, CDR1 is SNHLY and CDR2 is FYNNEI. V gave up 6 bases and J gave up 6 bases; unmatched junction bases: 9. CDR3 size: 14 residues. CDR3 loop: CASSTTGGFSEAFF. DNA for the CDR3: TGTGCCAGCAGCACCACAGGGGGATTCTCTGAAGCTTTCTTT. Full variable domain (outside the CDR3, taken from reference TRBV2 and TRBJ1-1): EPEVTQTPSHQVTQMGQEVILRCVPISNHLYFYWYRQILGQKVEFLVSFYNNEISEKSEIFDDQFSVERPDGSNFTLKIRSTKLEDSAMYFCASSTTGGFSEAFFGQGTRLTVV.

This clonotype was counted at least ten times. V is TRBV30 and J is TRBJ2-7, with 7 nucleotides matching TRBD1. CDR1 GTSNPN and CDR2 SVGIG come from the germline V gene (reference sequence). The CDR3 totals 13 residues. With V trimmed by 2 bases and J by 1 base, 2 bases remained unmatched. CDR3 in amino acids: CAWSQQGSYEQYF. CDR3 nucleotide sequence: TGTGCCTGGAGTCAACAGGGGTCCTACGAGCAGTACTTC.

This clonotype was found many times. V gene TRBV15 combines with J gene TRBJ1-4; D possibly corresponds to TRBD1 (6 bases). Germline V CDR1 and CDR2: LNHNV, YYDKDF (reference sequence). The CDR3 covers 15 residues. V lost 3 bases to trimming and J lost 8 bases, with 16 bases between them. CDR3 coding DNA: TGTGCCACCAGCAGCCGACCCTCCCAGGGGGAAAAACTGTTTTTT. Translation: CATSSRPSQGEKLFF.

J is TRBJ2-7 and V is TRBV11-2, with D tentatively TRBD1 (7 bases). Germline assignment: CDR1 SGHAT and CDR2 FQNNGV. Between the trimmed V and J ends, which lost 1 base and 3 bases, there was a span of 10 bases. The CDR3 runs 14 residues. DNA of the CDR3: TGTGCCAGCAGCTTAGCCAGGGGGGTCTACGAGCAGTACTTC. This encodes CASSLARGVYEQYF.

At least ten counts were recorded for this clonotype. The CDR3 DNA follows: TGTGCCAGCAGTGACAGCCACGAGCAGTACTTC. Translated: CASSDSHEQYF. The chain uses TRBV6-1 and TRBJ2-7; D not resolved. Looked up from germline, CDR1 is MNHNS and CDR2 is SASEGT. CDR3 length equals 11 residues. V was cut by 3 bases and J by 5 bases, with 5 bases left in between.

This clonotype showed up many times. The gene calls are TRBV7-3 and TRBJ1-5; 7 bases match TRBD1. CDR3 size: 17 residues. The germline CDR1 and CDR2 sequences are SGHTA and FQGTGA. Trimming at V came to 1 base and at J to 6 bases, leaving 12 bases not matched to a gene. The CDR3: CASSLIYLFRGCQPQHF. In nucleotides, the CDR3 is TGTGCCAGCAGCTTAATATACCTCTTCAGGGGGTGTCAGCCCCAGCATTTT.

This clonotype showed up many times. The chain has TRBV11-2 and TRBJ1-2, with D perhaps TRBD1 (5 bases). There are 14 residues in the CDR3. Germline CDR1 and CDR2: SGHAT and FQNNGV. With 5 bases removed from V and 5 bases from J, the gap between germline ends came to 15 bases. In DNA form, the CDR3 reads TGTGCCAGCAGCCCCGGTCAGGGTGGTTATGGCTACACCTTC. Protein sequence: CASSPGQGGYGYTF.

This clonotype was counted at least ten times. This chain links TRBV28 with TRBJ2-7; D might be TRBD1 (5 bases). V was shortened by 5 bases and J by 7 bases, with 9 bases between the two germline ends. The length of the CDR3 is 11 residues. In germline, CDR1 is MDHEN, CDR2 SYDVKM. The CDR3 loop reads CASSLSGEQYF. The CDR3, as DNA: TGTGCCAGCAGTCTTTCAGGGGAGCAGTACTTC.

The V call is TRBV6-1, the J call TRBJ1-1; no firm D call. Between the trimmed V and J ends, which lost 6 bases and 0 bases, there was a span of 14 bases. CDR3 length: 15 amino acids. CDR1 and CDR2 from the germline V gene are MNHNS and SASEGT. The CDR3: CASSGSRSLNTEAFF. CDR3 sequence (DNA): TGTGCCAGCAGCGGAAGCCGCAGTCTGAACACTGAAGCTTTCTTT.

This clonotype was found many times. The chain joins TRBV4-1 to TRBJ2-7; TRBD1 is a possible D gene (6 bases). The CDR3 sequence is 13 residues long. V lost 11 bases, J lost 0 bases, and 14 bases lay in between. Germline V gene data show CDR1 as MGHRA and CDR2 as YSYEKL. In nucleotides, the CDR3 is TGCGCCTCAGGGGAGACCAGCTCCTACGAGCAGTACTTC. It encodes CASGETSSYEQYF.

This clonotype was picked up many times. V is TRBV4-1 and J is TRBJ2-7, with TRBD2 identical over 7 bases. V was clipped by 0 bases and J by 3 bases; unmatched bases: 5. The CDR3 sequence is 15 residues long. Germline-derived CDR1 and CDR2 are MGHRA and YSYEKL. The CDR3 reads CASSQEGGRVYEQYF. The CDR3 coding sequence is TGCGCCAGCAGCCAAGAAGGCGGGAGAGTCTACGAGCAGTACTTC.

Note on this clonotype: A much larger clone differs by one base, so this may be a read error. The chain employs TRBV20-1 and TRBJ2-7; 8 positions match TRBD1. This CDR3 comprises 15 residues. J was trimmed by 3 bases and V by 5 bases; bases with no gene match: 12. Germline CDR1 and CDR2: DFQATT and SNEGSKA (reference sequence). The CDR3 is CSASGQGALYYEQYF. The CDR3 DNA reads TGCAGTGCTTCCGGACAGGGCGCTCTATACTACGAGCAGTACTTC.

This clonotype was counted many times. The rearrangement uses TRBV11-1 and TRBJ1-1, with D tentatively TRBD1 (6 bases). Germline V gene sequence: CDR1 SGHAT, CDR2 FQDESV (reference sequence). This CDR3 region has 15 residues. V was cut by 8 bases and J by 2 bases, with 18 bases left in between. In nucleotides, the CDR3 is TGTGCCAGCCGTCGGCGGGGGGCCCGTAACACTGAAGCTTTCTTT. Protein sequence: CASRRRGARNTEAFF.

This clonotype has at least ten counts. This rearrangement joins TRBV11-2 to TRBJ2-7; D is unresolved. The germline CDR1 and CDR2 sequences are SGHAT and FQNNGV. V lost 3 bases to trimming and J lost 0 bases, with 9 bases between them. CDR3 size: 14 residues. Here the CDR3 reads CASSFPGSSYEQYF. Written as DNA, the CDR3 is TGTGCCAGCAGCTTTCCGGGTTCCTCCTACGAGCAGTACTTC. The variable domain in full, with the rest retrieved from reference TRBV11-2 and TRBJ2-7, is EAGVAQSPRYKIIEKRQSVAFWCNPISGHATLYWYQQILGQGPKLLIQFQNNGVVDDSQLPKDRFSAERLKGVDSTLKIQPAKLEDSAVYLCASSFPGSSYEQYFGPGTRLTVT.